The clone carrying this TCR beta chain was seen only a few times. Its antigen is as yet unknown. Other DNA sequences in the sample encode the same CDR3. This specimen belongs to a study of T cells in narcolepsy. Study-wide points: Autoreactive clonotypes reportedly recurred in blood of same and different patients, not controls. Comparing one patient's CSF and blood CD4+ clonotypes highlighted HCRT- and TRIB2-specific autoreactive clonotypes.

This table comes from immunoSEQ multiplex PCR, and its TCRdb copy is limited to in-frame clones, with some not included. The table has roughly 38,000 clones, roughly 88% seen once; the top ten hold around 1.6%. This sequence originates from a human donor with narcolepsy. Material: CD45RA- memory CD4+ T cells from PBMCs.

CDR3 nucleotides: TGTGCCAGCAGCCAAGCGGGGGACCAGCCCCAGCATTTT. Encoded protein: CASSQAGDQPQHF. This chain connects TRBV5-4 to TRBJ1-5; possibly TRBD1 for D (5 bases). V was cut by 4 bases and J by 7 bases, with 12 bases left in between. CDR1 is SGHNT, CDR2 YYREEE, per germline (reference sequence). This CDR3 has 13 amino acids.